This TCR beta chain was observed in a study of T cell responses to AZD1222 COVID-19 vaccine. Study-wide points: Unmutated regions of variants are reportedly targeted by nearly half of spike-specific TCRs. Clonal diversity may have been underestimated, and the donors were mostly white British, with more females than males.

Clones were sequenced by immunoSEQ multiplex PCR, and TCRdb holds only the in-frame ones, with some missing. The sample includes some 150,000 clones, under 95% seen only once; the top ten take roughly 5.5%. The CDR3 loop spans 12 amino acids. The V end lost 4 bases, the J end lost 10 bases, and 11 bases lay between the germline ends. This clone was seen a single time. Its target is unknown. The genes are TRBV12-3 or TRBV12-4 and TRBJ2-1; TRBD2 is a possible D gene (6 bases). Specimen: peripheral blood, collected on day 0 of AZD1222 vaccination. This sequence was found in an adult in good health. The CDR3 nucleotides are TGTGCCAGCAGTTCAGGACTAAAGGAGCAGTTCTTC. It translates to CASSSGLKEQFF.